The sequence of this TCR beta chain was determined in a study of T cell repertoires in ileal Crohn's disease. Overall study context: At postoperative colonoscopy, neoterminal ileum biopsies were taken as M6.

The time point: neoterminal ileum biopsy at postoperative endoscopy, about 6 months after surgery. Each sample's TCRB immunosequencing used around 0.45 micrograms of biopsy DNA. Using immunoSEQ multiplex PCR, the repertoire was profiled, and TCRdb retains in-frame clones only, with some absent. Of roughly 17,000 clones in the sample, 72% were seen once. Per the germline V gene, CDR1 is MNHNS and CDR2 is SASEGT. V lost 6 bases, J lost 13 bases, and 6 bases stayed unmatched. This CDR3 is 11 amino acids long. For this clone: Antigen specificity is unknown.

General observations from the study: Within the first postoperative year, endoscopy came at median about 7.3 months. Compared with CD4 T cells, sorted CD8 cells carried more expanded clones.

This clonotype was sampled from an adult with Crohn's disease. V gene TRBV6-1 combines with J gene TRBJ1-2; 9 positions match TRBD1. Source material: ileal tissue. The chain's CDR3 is CASRGQGFSTF. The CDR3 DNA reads TGTGCCAGCAGAGGACAGGGGTTTTCCACCTTC.